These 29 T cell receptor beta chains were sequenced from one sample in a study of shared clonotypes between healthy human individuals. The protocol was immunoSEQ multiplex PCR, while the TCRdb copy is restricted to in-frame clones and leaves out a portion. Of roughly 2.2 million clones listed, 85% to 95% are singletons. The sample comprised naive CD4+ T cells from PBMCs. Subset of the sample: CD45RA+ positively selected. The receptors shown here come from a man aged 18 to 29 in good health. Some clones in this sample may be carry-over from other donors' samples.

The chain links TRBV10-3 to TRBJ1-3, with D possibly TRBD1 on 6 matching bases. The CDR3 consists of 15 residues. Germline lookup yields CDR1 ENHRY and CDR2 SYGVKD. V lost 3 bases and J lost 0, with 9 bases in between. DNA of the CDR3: TGTGCCATCAGTGACCAGACAGGCTCTGGAAACACCATATATTTT. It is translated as CAISDQTGSGNTIYF.

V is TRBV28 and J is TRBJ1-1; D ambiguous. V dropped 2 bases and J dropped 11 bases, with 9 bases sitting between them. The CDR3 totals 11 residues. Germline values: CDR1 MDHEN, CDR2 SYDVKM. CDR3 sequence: CASSLTLTAFF. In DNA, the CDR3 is TGTGCCAGCAGTTTAACATTGACGGCTTTCTTT.

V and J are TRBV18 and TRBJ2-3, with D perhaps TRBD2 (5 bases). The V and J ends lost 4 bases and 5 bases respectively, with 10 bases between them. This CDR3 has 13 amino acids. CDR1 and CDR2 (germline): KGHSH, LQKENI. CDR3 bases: TGTGCCAGCTCACGGAGAGGAGGAGATACGCAGTATTTT. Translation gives CASSRRGGDTQYF.

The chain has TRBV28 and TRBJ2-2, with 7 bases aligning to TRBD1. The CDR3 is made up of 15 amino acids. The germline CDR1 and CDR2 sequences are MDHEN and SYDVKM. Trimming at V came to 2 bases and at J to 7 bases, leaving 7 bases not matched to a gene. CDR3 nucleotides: TGTGCCAGCAGTTTAGCGGCAGGGGGTCACGGGGAGCTGTTTTTT. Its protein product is CASSLAAGGHGELFF.

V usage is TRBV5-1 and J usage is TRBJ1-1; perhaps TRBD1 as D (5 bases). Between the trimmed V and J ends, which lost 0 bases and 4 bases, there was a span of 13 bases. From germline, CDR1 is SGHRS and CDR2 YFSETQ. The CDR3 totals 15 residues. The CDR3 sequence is CASSLAPRGGTEAFF. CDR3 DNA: TGCGCCAGCAGCTTGGCCCCCCGGGGCGGCACTGAAGCTTTCTTT.

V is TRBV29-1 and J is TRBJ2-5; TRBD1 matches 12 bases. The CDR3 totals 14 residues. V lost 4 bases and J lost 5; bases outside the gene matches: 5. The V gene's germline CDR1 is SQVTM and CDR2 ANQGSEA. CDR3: CSVAGTGGYETQYF. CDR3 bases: TGCAGCGTTGCCGGGACAGGGGGCTATGAGACCCAGTACTTC.

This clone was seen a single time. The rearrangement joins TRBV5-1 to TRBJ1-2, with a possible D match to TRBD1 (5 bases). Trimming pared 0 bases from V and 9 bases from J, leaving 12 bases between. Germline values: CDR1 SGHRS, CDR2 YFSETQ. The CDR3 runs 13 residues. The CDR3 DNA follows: TGCGCCAGCAGCTTGGGGGACGGCTCGAGCTACACCTTC. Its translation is CASSLGDGSSYTF.

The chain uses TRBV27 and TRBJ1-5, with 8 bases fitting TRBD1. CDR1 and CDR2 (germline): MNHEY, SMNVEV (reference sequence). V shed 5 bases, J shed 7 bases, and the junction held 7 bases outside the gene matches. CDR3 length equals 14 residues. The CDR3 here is CASSVTQGVQPQHF. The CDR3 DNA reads TGTGCCAGCAGTGTAACACAGGGGGTCCAGCCCCAGCATTTT.

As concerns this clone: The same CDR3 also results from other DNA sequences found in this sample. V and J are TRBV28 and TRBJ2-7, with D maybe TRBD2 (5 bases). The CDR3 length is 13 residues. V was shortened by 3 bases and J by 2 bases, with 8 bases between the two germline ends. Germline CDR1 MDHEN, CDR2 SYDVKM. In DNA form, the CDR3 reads TGTGCCAGCAGTTTTGACGGGACCTACGAGCAGTACTTC. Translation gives CASSFDGTYEQYF.

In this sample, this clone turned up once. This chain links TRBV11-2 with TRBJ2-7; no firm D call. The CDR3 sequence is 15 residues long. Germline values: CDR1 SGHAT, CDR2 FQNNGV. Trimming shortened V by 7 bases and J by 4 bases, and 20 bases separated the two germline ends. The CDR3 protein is CASKYLTVGGYEQYF. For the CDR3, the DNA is TGTGCCAGCAAATACTTGACGGTCGGTGGATACGAGCAGTACTTC.

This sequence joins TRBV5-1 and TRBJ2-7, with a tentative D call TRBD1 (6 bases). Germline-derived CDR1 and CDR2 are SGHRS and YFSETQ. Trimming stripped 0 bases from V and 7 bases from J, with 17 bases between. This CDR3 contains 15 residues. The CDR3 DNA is TGCGCCAGCAGCTTGGTTGGCAGGGGACAAGGAGAGCAGTACTTC. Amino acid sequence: CASSLVGRGQGEQYF. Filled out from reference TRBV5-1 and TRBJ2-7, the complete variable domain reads KAGVTQTPRYLIKTRGQQVTLSCSPISGHRSVSWYQQTPGQGLQFLFEYFSETQRNKGNFPGRFSGRQFSNSRSEMNVSTLELGDSALYLCASSLVGRGQGEQYFGPGTRLTVT.

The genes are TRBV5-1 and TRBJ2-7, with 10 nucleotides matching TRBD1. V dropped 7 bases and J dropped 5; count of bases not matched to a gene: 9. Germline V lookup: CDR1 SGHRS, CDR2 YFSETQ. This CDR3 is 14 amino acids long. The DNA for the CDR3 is TGCGCCAGCTCTCCAGGGACAGGGGACAACGAGCAGTACTTC. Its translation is CASSPGTGDNEQYF.

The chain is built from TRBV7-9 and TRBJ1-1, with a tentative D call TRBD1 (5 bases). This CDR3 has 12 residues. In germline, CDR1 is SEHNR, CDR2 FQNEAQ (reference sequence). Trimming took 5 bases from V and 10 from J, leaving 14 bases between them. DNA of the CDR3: TGTGCCAGCAGCGCATTTGGGGGTACAGCTTTCTTT. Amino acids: CASSAFGGTAFF.

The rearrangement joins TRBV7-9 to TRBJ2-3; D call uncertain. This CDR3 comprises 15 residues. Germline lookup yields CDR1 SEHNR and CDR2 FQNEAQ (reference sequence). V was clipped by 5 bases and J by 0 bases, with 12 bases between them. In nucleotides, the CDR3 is TGTGCCAGCAGCCGCGACTCTCCGAGCACAGATACGCAGTATTTT. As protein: CASSRDSPSTDTQYF. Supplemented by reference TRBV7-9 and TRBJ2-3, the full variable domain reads DTGVSQNPRHKITKRGQNVTFRCDPISEHNRLYWYRQTLGQGPEFLTYFQNEAQLEKSRLLSDRFSAERPKGSFSTLEIQRTEQGDSAMYLCASSRDSPSTDTQYFGPGTRLTVL.

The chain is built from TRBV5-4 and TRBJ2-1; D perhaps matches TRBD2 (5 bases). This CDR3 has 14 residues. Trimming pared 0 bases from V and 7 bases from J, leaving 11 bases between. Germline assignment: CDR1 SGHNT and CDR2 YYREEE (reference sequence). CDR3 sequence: CASSLGVSGNEQFF. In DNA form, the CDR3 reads TGTGCCAGCAGCTTGGGGGTAAGCGGTAATGAGCAGTTCTTC.

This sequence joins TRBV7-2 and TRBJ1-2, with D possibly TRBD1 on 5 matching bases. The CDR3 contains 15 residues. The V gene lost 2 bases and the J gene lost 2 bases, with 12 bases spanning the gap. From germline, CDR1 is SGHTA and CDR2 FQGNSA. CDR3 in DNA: TGTGCCAGCAGCTTACCACCCAACAGGAACTATGGCTACACCTTC. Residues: CASSLPPNRNYGYTF.

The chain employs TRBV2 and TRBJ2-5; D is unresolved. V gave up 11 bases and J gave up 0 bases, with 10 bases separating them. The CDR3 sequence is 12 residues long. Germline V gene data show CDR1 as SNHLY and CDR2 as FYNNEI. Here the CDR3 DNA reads TGTGCCGGCCACATGTACCAAGAGACCCAGTACTTC. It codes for CAGHMYQETQYF.

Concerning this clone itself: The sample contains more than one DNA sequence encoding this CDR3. CDR3 nucleotide sequence: TGCGCCAGCAGCTTGGATCCGAACACCGGGGAGCTGTTTTTT. This sequence encodes CASSLDPNTGELFF. This rearrangement joins TRBV5-1 to TRBJ2-2, with unresolved D. This CDR3 is built from 14 residues. Per germline, CDR1 SGHRS and CDR2 YFSETQ. Trimming removed 0 bases from V and 0 bases from J, with 3 bases in between.

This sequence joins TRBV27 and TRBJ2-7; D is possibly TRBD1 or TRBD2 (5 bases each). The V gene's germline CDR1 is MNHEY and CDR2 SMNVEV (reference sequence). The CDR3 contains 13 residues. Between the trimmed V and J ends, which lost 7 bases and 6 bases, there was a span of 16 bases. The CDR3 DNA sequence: TGTGCCAGCACCTCGGGACCAGTCTCCGAGCAGTACTTC. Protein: CASTSGPVSEQYF.

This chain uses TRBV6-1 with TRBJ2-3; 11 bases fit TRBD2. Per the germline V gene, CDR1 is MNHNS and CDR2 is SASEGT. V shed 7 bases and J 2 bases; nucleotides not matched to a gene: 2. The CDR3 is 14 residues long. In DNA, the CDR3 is TGTGCCAGCAAACTAGCGGGAGCCACAGATACGCAGTATTTT. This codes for CASKLAGATDTQYF.

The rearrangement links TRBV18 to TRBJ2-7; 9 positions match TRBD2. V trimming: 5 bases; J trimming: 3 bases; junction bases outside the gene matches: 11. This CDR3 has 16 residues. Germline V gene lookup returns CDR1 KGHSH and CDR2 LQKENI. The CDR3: CASSFHSSGSVYEQYF. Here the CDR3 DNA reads TGTGCCAGCTCATTTCATAGTAGCGGGAGTGTCTACGAGCAGTACTTC.

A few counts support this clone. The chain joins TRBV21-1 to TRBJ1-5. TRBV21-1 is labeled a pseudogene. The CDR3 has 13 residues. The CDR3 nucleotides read TGTGCCCCACGGGGGCTGAACAATCAGCCCCAGCATTTT. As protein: CAPRGLNNQPQHF.

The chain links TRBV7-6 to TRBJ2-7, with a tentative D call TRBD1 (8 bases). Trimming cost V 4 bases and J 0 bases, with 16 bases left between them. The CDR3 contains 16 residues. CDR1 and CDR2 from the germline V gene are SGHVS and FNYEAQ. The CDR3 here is CASSSTQGGTSYEQYF. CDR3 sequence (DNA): TGTGCCAGCAGCTCAACACAGGGGGGGACCTCCTACGAGCAGTACTTC. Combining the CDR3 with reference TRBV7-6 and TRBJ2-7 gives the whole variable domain GAGVSQSPRYKVTKRGQDVALRCDPISGHVSLYWYRQALGQGPEFLTYFNYEAQQDKSGLPNDRFSAERPEGSISTLTIQRTEQRDSAMYRCASSSTQGGTSYEQYFGPGTRLTVT.

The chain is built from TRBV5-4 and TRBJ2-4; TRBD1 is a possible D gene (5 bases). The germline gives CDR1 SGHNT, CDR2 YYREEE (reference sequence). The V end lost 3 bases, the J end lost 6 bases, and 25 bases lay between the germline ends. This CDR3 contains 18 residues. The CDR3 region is CASSSMARQIGTSNIQYF. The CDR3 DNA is TGTGCCAGCAGCTCGATGGCGCGACAGATTGGTACCTCAAACATTCAGTACTTC.

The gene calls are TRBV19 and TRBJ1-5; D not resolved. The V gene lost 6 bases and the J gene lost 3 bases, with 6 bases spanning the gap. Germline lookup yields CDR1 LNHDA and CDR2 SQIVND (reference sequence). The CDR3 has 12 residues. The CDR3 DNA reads TGTGCCAGTAGGAATCTCAATCAGCCCCAGCATTTT. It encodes CASRNLNQPQHF. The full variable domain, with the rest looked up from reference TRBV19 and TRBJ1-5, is DGGITQSPKYLFRKEGQNVTLSCEQNLNHDAMYWYRQDPGQGLRLIYYSQIVNDFQKGDIAEGYSVSREKKESFPLTVTSAQKNPTAFYLCASRNLNQPQHFGDGTRLSIL.

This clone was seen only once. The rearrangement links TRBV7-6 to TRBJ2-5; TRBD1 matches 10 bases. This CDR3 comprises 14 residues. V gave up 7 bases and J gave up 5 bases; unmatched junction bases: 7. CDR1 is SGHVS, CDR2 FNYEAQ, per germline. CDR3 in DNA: TGTGCCAGCAAGGCCCCGGACAGGGGGGAGACCCAGTACTTC. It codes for CASKAPDRGETQYF.

The CDR3 region has the DNA TGCGCCAGCAGCCAAGGTTGGGGCCTCGCGGAGACCCAGTACTTC. It codes for CASSQGWGLAETQYF. V usage is TRBV4-3 and J usage is TRBJ2-5; weak D call: TRBD1 (5 bases). V was cut by 1 base and J by 5 bases, with 14 bases left in between. The CDR3 has 15 residues. Germline CDR1 reads LGHNA; CDR2 reads YSLEER.

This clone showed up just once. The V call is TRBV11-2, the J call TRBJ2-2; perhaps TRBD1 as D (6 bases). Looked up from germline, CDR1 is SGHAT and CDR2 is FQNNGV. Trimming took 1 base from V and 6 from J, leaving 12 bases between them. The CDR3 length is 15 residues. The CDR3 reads CASSLVQGTAGELFF. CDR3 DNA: TGTGCCAGCAGCTTAGTGCAGGGGACCGCCGGGGAGCTGTTTTTT.

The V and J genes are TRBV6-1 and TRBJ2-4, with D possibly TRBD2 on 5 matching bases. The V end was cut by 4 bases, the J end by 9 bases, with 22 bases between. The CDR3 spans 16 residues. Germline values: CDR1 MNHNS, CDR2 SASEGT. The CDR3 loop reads CASSGFAGHLRGIQYF. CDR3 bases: TGTGCCAGCAGTGGCTTTGCGGGCCACCTCCGGGGCATTCAGTACTTC.